This passage covers 13 T cell receptor beta chains from one sample sequenced in a study of T cells in localized non-small cell lung cancer. Only in-frame clones appear in the TCRdb table, and some are missing; sequencing was by immunoSEQ multiplex PCR. The top ten clones hold 2.5% to 3% of a sample with some 20,000 clones, around 93% of them seen once. The sequencing here drew on peripheral blood, taken before any cancer treatment. Receptors were obtained from a woman aged 35 to 70 with stage I lung adenocarcinoma.

This chain joins TRBV5-1 and TRBJ2-1, with 9 bases matching TRBD2. In germline, CDR1 is SGHRS, CDR2 YFSETQ. CDR3 length: 17 residues. After removal of 1 base from V and 4 bases from J, the junction contained 9 bases not matched to a gene. CDR3 sequence reads: CASSLFSGTSGYNEQFF. In DNA, the CDR3 is TGCGCCAGCAGCTTGTTCTCTGGCACTAGCGGGTACAATGAGCAGTTCTTC.

The rearrangement links TRBV6-1 to TRBJ1-1, with TRBD1 identical over 7 bases. Germline V gene data show CDR1 as MNHNS and CDR2 as SASEGT. CDR3 size: 14 residues. The V and J ends lost 6 bases and 0 bases, in that order; junction bases with no gene match: 4. Here the CDR3 DNA reads TGTGCCAGCAGGGACAGGAACCTGAACACTGAAGCTTTCTTT. The encoded protein is CASRDRNLNTEAFF.

The chain employs TRBV4-1 and TRBJ1-3; D gene ambiguous. The V gene lost 2 bases and the J gene lost 3 bases, with 11 bases spanning the gap. The germline CDR1 and CDR2 sequences are MGHRA and YSYEKL. The CDR3 consists of 15 residues. CDR3 sequence (DNA): TGCGCCAGCAGCCAAAAAGGTGGTTATGGAAACACCATATATTTT. Amino acids: CASSQKGGYGNTIYF.

J is TRBJ1-6 and V is TRBV4-3; tentatively, D is TRBD1 (5 bases). This CDR3 is 15 amino acids long. Germline-derived CDR1 and CDR2 are LGHNA and YSLEER. Trimming left V 0 bases short and J 3 bases short, with 6 bases between. CDR3 protein: CASSQDGGYNSPLHF. DNA for the CDR3: TGCGCCAGCAGCCAAGATGGGGGCTATAATTCACCCCTCCACTTT.

The chain employs TRBV19 and TRBJ2-6, with 10 positions matching TRBD1. Germline-derived CDR1 and CDR2 are LNHDA and SQIVND (reference sequence). V lost 5 bases, J lost 0 bases, and 4 bases stayed unmatched. CDR3 length: 17 residues. This chain's CDR3 is CASSQGQGPSGANVLTF. Here the CDR3 DNA reads TGTGCCAGTAGTCAGGGACAGGGGCCCTCTGGGGCCAACGTCCTGACTTTC. The variable domain in full, with the rest retrieved from reference TRBV19 and TRBJ2-6, is DGGITQSPKYLFRKEGQNVTLSCEQNLNHDAMYWYRQDPGQGLRLIYYSQIVNDFQKGDIAEGYSVSREKKESFPLTVTSAQKNPTAFYLCASSQGQGPSGANVLTFGAGSRLTVL.

The chain recombines TRBV2 with TRBJ1-5, with D perhaps TRBD1 (5 bases). CDR1 is SNHLY and CDR2 is FYNNEI in the germline V gene. Trimming took off 4 bases at V and 3 bases at J, with 13 bases between the two ends. This CDR3 region has 15 residues. CDR3 DNA sequence: TGTGCCAGCAGTGGGGGGACGGACTACAATCAGCCCCAGCATTTT. It translates to CASSGGTDYNQPQHF.

The rearrangement joins TRBV7-3 to TRBJ2-3, with 7 bases that match TRBD2. The CDR3 contains 14 residues. The V and J ends lost 1 base and 5 bases, in that order; junction bases with no gene match: 3. The germline CDR1 and CDR2 sequences are SGHTA and FQGTGA. This chain's CDR3 is CASSLRPGGDTQYF. CDR3 DNA: TGTGCCAGCAGCTTAAGACCGGGGGGAGATACGCAGTATTTT.

The chain links TRBV27 to TRBJ2-1; possible D gene TRBD2, 6 bases. Between the trimmed V and J ends, which lost 5 bases and 9 bases, there was a span of 14 bases. The CDR3 runs to 13 residues. From germline, CDR1 is MNHEY and CDR2 SMNVEV (reference sequence). CDR3 DNA: TGTGCCAGCAGTCCCGGGACTGCCCCTGAGCAGTTCTTC. Translated: CASSPGTAPEQFF.

The chain joins TRBV5-4 to TRBJ2-7; no firm D call. Germline CDR1 is SGHNT and CDR2 is YYREEE (reference sequence). The CDR3 loop spans 11 amino acids. V lost 5 bases, J lost 1 base, and 4 bases lay in between. CDR3 in DNA: TGTGCCAGCAGTTCTTCCTACGAGCAGTACTTC. Translation: CASSSSYEQYF.

This chain joins TRBV5-6 and TRBJ2-7; D uncertain. The germline gives CDR1 SGHDT, CDR2 YYEEEE. The germline V and J ends were trimmed by 5 bases and 6 bases, with 12 bases remaining between them. The CDR3 is 12 amino acids. The CDR3 bases are TGTGCCAGCAGTTTCGGGTTTCTCGAGCAGTACTTC. Translating gives CASSFGFLEQYF.

This chain joins TRBV18 and TRBJ2-4; TRBD1 agrees at 7 bases. CDR3 length equals 14 residues. CDR1 and CDR2 from the germline V gene are KGHSH and LQKENI. J gave up 8 bases and V 6 bases, and 10 bases lay outside the gene matches. The DNA for the CDR3 is TGTGCCAGCTCGGAACAGGGGAGTAAGGACATTCAGTACTTC. Protein sequence: CASSEQGSKDIQYF. Looking up the rest from reference TRBV18 and TRBJ2-4 gives the full variable domain: NAGVMQNPRHLVRRRGQEARLRCSPMKGHSHVYWYRQLPEEGLKFMVYLQKENIIDESGMPKERFSAEFPKEGPSILRIQQVVRGDSAAYFCASSEQGSKDIQYFGAGTRLSVL.

This chain connects TRBV7-9 to TRBJ1-2; D gene unclear. This CDR3 region has 15 residues. From germline, CDR1 is SEHNR and CDR2 FQNEAQ (reference sequence). Between the trimmed V and J ends, which lost 5 bases and 1 base, there was a span of 14 bases. The DNA for the CDR3 is TGTGCCAGCAGCCCCTCCCCCCCCGTTAACTATGGCTACACCTTC. Protein product: CASSPSPPVNYGYTF.

The J gene is TRBJ1-3, the V gene TRBV5-5; weak D call: TRBD1 (5 bases). This CDR3 has 14 residues. The V end was cut by 0 bases, the J end by 4 bases, with 8 bases between. Germline CDR1 is SGHKS and CDR2 is YYEKEE (reference sequence). For the CDR3, the DNA is TGTGCCAGCAGCTTGGGGACACCAGGAAACACCATATATTTT. This sequence encodes CASSLGTPGNTIYF.